This T cell receptor beta chain was sequenced during a study of blood T cell repertoires in COVID-19. Germline-derived CDR1 and CDR2 are SGHRS and YFSETQ. Trimming removed 2 bases from V and 0 bases from J, with 10 bases in between. The CDR3 has 15 amino acids. TCRdb keeps only in-frame clones here, not all; method: immunoSEQ multiplex PCR. The sample records 65,000 to 90,000 clones, roughly 87% being singletons. Material: peripheral blood. The receptor's source is a woman aged 18 to 35 with acute or convalescent COVID-19. The chain couples TRBV5-1 to TRBJ2-3; tentatively, D is TRBD2 (6 bases). This chain's CDR3 is CASSFGGSSTDTQYF. CDR3 nucleotides: TGCGCCAGCAGCTTTGGGGGGTCTAGCACAGATACGCAGTATTTT.